This record looks at one TCR beta chain sequence and its context. The data were obtained in a study of beta chain features in type 1 diabetes. The V gene's germline CDR1 is LNHDA and CDR2 SQIVND (reference sequence). After removal of 3 bases from V and 3 bases from J, the junction contained 9 bases not matched to a gene. The CDR3 has 16 amino acids. Expressed TCRB transcripts were sequenced, since all the RNA that had been isolated was reverse transcribed. Data came from immunoSEQ multiplex PCR; TCRdb stores just in-frame clones and leaves some out. This sample has around 15,000 clones, with approximately 40% found just once. Naive, central memory, regulatory and stem cell-like memory cells within the CD4+ compartment were sorted using CD45RO/CCR7/CD25/CD127/CD95/CD27. Each of the sorted populations had a purity greater than 98%.

Sequencing was carried out using stem cell memory CD4+ T cells from blood. The source is a woman between 40 and 55 years old in good health. V is TRBV19 and J is TRBJ1-2; 8 nucleotides line up with TRBD1. The chain's CDR3 is CASSISGGARDYGYTF. CDR3 nucleotide sequence: TGTGCCAGTAGTATTTCAGGGGGCGCGCGAGACTATGGCTACACCTTC.